The 32 T cell receptor beta chains below come from one sample, sequenced in a study of T cells in Graves' hyperthyroidism and ophthalmopathy. Amplified TCR beta CDR3 regions came from RNA transcripts. The HTBI primer set drove a first-round RT-PCR of the TCR CDR3. TCRdb processed the multiplex PCR reads anew with MiXCR; each CDR3 protein has one entry. The table records about 640,000 distinct CDR3 sequences, less than 25% of them present only once. The material sequenced was blood. Receptors originate from a man under 40 with Graves' ophthalmopathy.

This clonotype occurred many times. The CDR3 bases are TGTGCCAGCAGTTTTAGTTACGGGCAAGAGACCCAGTACTTC. Translating gives CASSFSYGQETQYF. The V gene is TRBV12-3 or TRBV12-4, the J gene TRBJ2-5; D gene unclear. This CDR3 region has 14 residues. V was cut by 3 bases and J by 2 bases, with 10 bases left in between.

This clonotype appeared many times. This rearrangement joins TRBV12-3 or TRBV12-4 to TRBJ2-7; D uncertain. This CDR3 has 13 amino acids. Trimming shortened V by 3 bases and J by 3 bases, and 9 bases separated the two germline ends. As DNA, the CDR3 is TGTGCCAGCAGTTTGACGACGGGCTACGAGCAGTACTTC. This sequence encodes CASSLTTGYEQYF.

Ten or more counts support this clonotype. The chain couples TRBV28 to TRBJ2-1; TRBD2 aligns across 7 bases. The ends lost 5 bases at V and 6 bases at J; junction bases unmatched: 7. This CDR3 spans 14 amino acids. The germline gives CDR1 MDHEN, CDR2 SYDVKM. The CDR3 protein is CASSPRLARNEQFF. CDR3 coding DNA: TGTGCCAGCAGTCCTAGACTAGCACGCAATGAGCAGTTCTTC.

This clonotype was detected ten times or more. This sequence joins TRBV7-3 and TRBJ2-3, with D possibly being TRBD2 (6 bases). From germline, CDR1 is SGHTA and CDR2 FQGTGA. V was trimmed by 5 bases and J by 0 bases, leaving 12 bases between them. CDR3 size: 15 residues. In DNA form, the CDR3 reads TGTGCCAGCAGCGCGGGCGGGACTAGCACAGATACGCAGTATTTT. It encodes CASSAGGTSTDTQYF.

The CDR3 sequence: CSASPDTKREFF. The CDR3 nucleotides read TGCAGTGCTAGCCCTGATACCAAAAGAGAGTTTTTT. This rearrangement joins TRBV20-1 to TRBJ1-4, with D uncertain. Germline assignment: CDR1 DFQATT and CDR2 SNEGSKA (reference sequence). Trimming removed 3 bases from V and 16 bases from J, with 18 bases in between. This CDR3 is built from 12 residues.

This clonotype has more than one count but fewer than ten. At one end the junction does not follow the germline gene, possibly because of a read error. The V gene is TRBV6-1, the J gene TRBJ1-2; the D gene is possibly TRBD1 (6 bases). From germline, CDR1 is MNHNS and CDR2 SASEGT. CDR3 size: 13 residues. CDR3 region: CASSEDRISGYTF. In nucleotides, the CDR3 is TGTGCCAGCAGCGAAGACAGGATTTCGGGCTACACCTTC.

The chain has TRBV7-4 and TRBJ1-5; the D is unclear. The germline gives CDR1 SGHVT, CDR2 SQSDAQ. The CDR3 is 12 amino acids. The V gene lost 7 bases and the J gene lost 1 base, with 5 bases spanning the gap. CDR3 bases: TGTGCCAGCAAGCAAAGCAATCAGCCCCAGCATTTT. Protein: CASKQSNQPQHF.

This clonotype was seen ten or more times. The chain recombines TRBV11-1 with TRBJ2-7, with TRBD1 matching 10 bases. CDR1 and CDR2 from the germline V gene are SGHAT and FQDESV (reference sequence). The CDR3 has 15 amino acids. V shed 5 bases and J 3 bases; nucleotides not matched to a gene: 7. The CDR3 nucleotides read TGTGCCAGCAGCCCACCGGGACAGGGGCACTACGAGCAGTACTTC. Its protein is CASSPPGQGHYEQYF.

The J gene is TRBJ2-1, the V gene TRBV2; D may be TRBD2 (5 bases). The CDR3 covers 15 residues. V was cut by 6 bases and J by 3 bases, with 15 bases left in between. CDR1 and CDR2 (germline): SNHLY, FYNNEI. CDR3 nucleotides: TGTGCCAGCAGGCGGGCGGACGCCTACTACAATGAGCAGTTCTTC. It codes for CASRRADAYYNEQFF. The complete variable domain, with remaining parts taken from reference TRBV2 and TRBJ2-1, reads EPEVTQTPSHQVTQMGQEVILRCVPISNHLYFYWYRQILGQKVEFLVSFYNNEISEKSEIFDDQFSVERPDGSNFTLKIRSTKLEDSAMYFCASRRADAYYNEQFFGPGTRLTVL.

This clonotype was picked up one time. The chain has TRBV19 and TRBJ2-3; unclear D gene. The V gene lost 4 bases and the J gene lost 2 bases, with 19 bases spanning the gap. The CDR3 length is 17 residues. Per germline, CDR1 LNHDA and CDR2 SQIVND (reference sequence). The CDR3 DNA sequence: TGTGCCAGTAGTAAGACTGTGTTCCTAGTAGACACAGATACGCAGTATTTT. It codes for CASSKTVFLVDTDTQYF.

This clonotype was detected many times. V is TRBV2 and J is TRBJ2-7; TRBD1 matches at 8 bases. CDR1 SNHLY and CDR2 FYNNEI come from the germline V gene. V was clipped by 10 bases and J by 1 base; unmatched bases: 6. This CDR3 is built from 13 residues. The CDR3 DNA sequence: TGTGCCACTCAACAGGGGGTGTCCTACGAGCAGTACTTC. It specifies CATQQGVSYEQYF.

At least ten counts were recorded for this clonotype. V and J are TRBV28 and TRBJ1-1; no clear D gene. Germline CDR1 MDHEN, CDR2 SYDVKM. V lost 5 bases and J lost 1, with 8 bases in between. The CDR3 is 13 amino acids. The CDR3 protein is CASSTPGNTEAFF. The CDR3 bases are TGTGCCAGCAGTACCCCGGGGAACACTGAAGCTTTCTTT.

This clonotype was recorded a few times. The chain employs TRBV20-1 and TRBJ2-3; D is undetermined. Germline assignment: CDR1 DFQATT and CDR2 SNEGSKA (reference sequence). The CDR3 length is 12 residues. V was trimmed by 0 bases and J by 10 bases, leaving 11 bases between them. The DNA of the CDR3 is TGCAGTGCTAGAGATCCGTTTACGGCGCAGTATTTT. Translated, it gives CSARDPFTAQYF.

The genes are TRBV20-1 and TRBJ2-7; the match to TRBD1 covers 9 bases. The CDR3 is made up of 18 amino acids. Germline CDR1 reads DFQATT; CDR2 reads SNEGSKA (reference sequence). V lost 5 bases, J lost 0 bases, and 17 bases stayed unmatched. The CDR3 protein is CSAHTGGATSFLSYEQYF. In nucleotides, the CDR3 is TGCAGTGCTCATACAGGGGGCGCGACAAGTTTTCTCTCCTACGAGCAGTACTTC.

This clonotype was counted a few times. J is TRBJ2-5 and V is TRBV3-1, with 11 bases fitting TRBD2. This CDR3 comprises 17 residues. CDR1 and CDR2 from the germline V gene are LGHDT and YNNKEL (reference sequence). Trimming removed 3 bases from V and 3 bases from J; junction bases left unmatched: 9. Here the CDR3 DNA reads TGTGCCAGCAGCCATTCACGGACGGGACTAGCGGAAGAGACCCAGTACTTC. The encoded protein is CASSHSRTGLAEETQYF.

The chain links TRBV11-2 to TRBJ1-6, with D tentatively TRBD1 (5 bases). The CDR3 is made up of 16 amino acids. Trimming removed 6 bases from V and 10 bases from J, with 22 bases in between. CDR1 is SGHAT and CDR2 is FQNNGV in the germline V gene. In DNA form, the CDR3 reads TGTGCCAGCAGGCGTCTTCCGGGACCCTCAGGGTCACCCCTCCACTTT. It codes for CASRRLPGPSGSPLHF. The variable domain in full, completed from reference TRBV11-2 and TRBJ1-6, reads EAGVAQSPRYKIIEKRQSVAFWCNPISGHATLYWYQQILGQGPKLLIQFQNNGVVDDSQLPKDRFSAERLKGVDSTLKIQPAKLEDSAVYLCASRRLPGPSGSPLHFGNGTRLTVT.

As concerns this clonotype: Germline is not matched at one junction end, which may reflect a read error. As DNA, the CDR3 is TGTGCCAACAGTTTAGACTTCTACAATGAGCAGTTCTTC. Protein sequence: CANSLDFYNEQFF. This sequence joins TRBV12-3 or TRBV12-4 and TRBJ2-1; no clear D. The CDR3 spans 13 residues.

This clonotype was observed many times. The DNA of the CDR3 is TGTGCCAGCCAAGGACAGGGGGCAAATGAGCAGTTCTTC. Protein sequence: CASQGQGANEQFF. The chain links TRBV2 to TRBJ2-1, with 11 nucleotides matching TRBD1. This CDR3 contains 13 residues. Germline V lookup: CDR1 SNHLY, CDR2 FYNNEI. Unmatched junction bases numbered 4, after V lost 8 bases and J lost 7 bases.

This clonotype was recorded many times. The chain recombines TRBV7-8 with TRBJ1-5; no clear D gene. This CDR3 has 15 amino acids. Germline V lookup: CDR1 SGHVS, CDR2 FQNEAQ. Between the trimmed V and J ends, which lost 0 bases and 0 bases, there was a span of 6 bases. The CDR3 loop is CASSLATASNQPQHF. The CDR3 nucleotides are TGTGCCAGCAGCTTAGCTACGGCTAGCAATCAGCCCCAGCATTTT.

This clonotype was seen only a few times. J is TRBJ2-7 and V is TRBV10-1; 9 bases match TRBD1. V dropped 6 bases and J dropped 3; count of bases not matched to a gene: 9. CDR3 length: 15 residues. Germline CDR1 is WNHNN and CDR2 is SYGVQD (reference sequence). The CDR3 loop is CASSDGQGRSYEQYF. CDR3 in DNA: TGCGCCAGCAGCGACGGACAGGGGAGAAGCTACGAGCAGTACTTC.

This chain connects TRBV20-1 to TRBJ2-3; D unresolved. Germline loops: CDR1 DFQATT, CDR2 SNEGSKA (reference sequence). This CDR3 has 15 amino acids. V was pared by 5 bases and J by 4 bases, with 19 bases between. CDR3 residues: CSADGRWPIPDTQYF. The DNA for the CDR3 is TGCAGTGCTGACGGCCGATGGCCCATACCAGATACGCAGTATTTT.

On this clonotype: This clone may be a read error of a much larger clone one base away. The genes are TRBV24-1 and TRBJ2-1; 13 bases align to TRBD2. The CDR3 is 15 amino acids. In germline, CDR1 is KGHDR, CDR2 SFDVKD. The CDR3 reads CATTGTSGTYNEQLF. In nucleotides, the CDR3 is TGTGCCACCACCGGGACTAGCGGGACCTACAATGAGCAGCTCTTC.

J is TRBJ1-1 and V is TRBV6-1; D gene ambiguous. Germline V gene lookup returns CDR1 MNHNS and CDR2 SASEGT. The CDR3 has 13 residues. Trimming pared 6 bases from V and 2 bases from J, leaving 10 bases between. CDR3 protein: CASRVAANTEAFF. CDR3 bases: TGTGCCAGCAGGGTCGCAGCTAACACTGAAGCTTTCTTT.

The rearrangement joins TRBV20-1 to TRBJ1-2; D is ambiguous. Trimming pared 0 bases from V and 4 bases from J, leaving 21 bases between. Germline CDR1 and CDR2: DFQATT and SNEGSKA (reference sequence). This CDR3 region has 17 residues. The CDR3 reads CSARDPLLVGSLYGYTF. CDR3 nucleotides: TGCAGTGCTAGAGATCCCCTACTAGTTGGGTCCCTCTATGGCTACACCTTC.

A few counts support this clonotype. The chain employs TRBV9 and TRBJ1-3; 7 bases line up with TRBD1. CDR1 is SGDLS, CDR2 YYNGEE, per germline. V dropped 2 bases and J dropped 0; count of bases not matched to a gene: 2. CDR3 length: 15 amino acids. The CDR3 bases are TGTGCCAGCAGCGTCCGGGACAGCTCTGGAAACACCATATATTTT. It yields the protein CASSVRDSSGNTIYF.

In its sample, this clonotype was seen many times. This chain uses TRBV12-3 or TRBV12-4 with TRBJ1-5; unclear D gene. This CDR3 has 13 residues. Trimming cost V 2 bases and J 4 bases, with 6 bases left between them. CDR3 sequence: CASSLYRNQPQHF. The CDR3, as DNA: TGTGCCAGCAGTTTATATCGGAATCAGCCCCAGCATTTT.

The V and J genes are TRBV12-5 and TRBJ2-7; TRBD1 matches at 11 bases. Germline CDR1 is LGHNT and CDR2 is FRNRAP. Trimming at V came to 6 bases and at J to 4 bases, leaving 8 bases not matched to a gene. The CDR3 runs to 15 residues. The CDR3 region has the DNA TGTGCTAGTGGAAGGGGGACAGGGGGGGAGTACGAGCAGTACTTC. Protein product: CASGRGTGGEYEQYF.

The gene calls are TRBV3-1 and TRBJ1-2; 7 positions agree with TRBD1. The junction had 16 bases not matched to a gene; V was cut back by 4 bases and J by 8 bases. The germline gives CDR1 LGHDT, CDR2 YNNKEL (reference sequence). CDR3 length equals 16 residues. Here the CDR3 DNA reads TGTGCCAGCAGCCCAGACAGGGCCGGAACTCTGGGGGGCTACACCTTC. It translates to CASSPDRAGTLGGYTF.

The chain uses TRBV28 and TRBJ2-1, with 7 bases that match TRBD1. V lost 6 bases to trimming and J lost 0 bases; unmatched junction nucleotides: 26. The CDR3 length is 22 residues. Germline values: CDR1 MDHEN, CDR2 SYDVKM. The CDR3 DNA follows: TGTGCCAGCAGGCCCAAGTCCCCCCGGGACAGTTCCTTGCTGAGCTCCTACAATGAGCAGTTCTTC. It encodes CASRPKSPRDSSLLSSYNEQFF.

The chain combines TRBV9 with TRBJ2-1; D is perhaps TRBD1 (7 bases). Germline CDR1 reads SGDLS; CDR2 reads YYNGEE. This CDR3 is 16 amino acids long. The V end lost 3 bases, the J end lost 5 bases, and 18 bases lay between the germline ends. Here the CDR3 reads CASSEGAGIVDNEQFF. In DNA form, the CDR3 reads TGTGCCAGCAGCGAGGGGGCGGGGATCGTCGACAATGAGCAGTTCTTC. The full variable domain, with the rest looked up from reference TRBV9 and TRBJ2-1, is DSGVTQTPKHLITATGQRVTLRCSPRSGDLSVYWYQQSLDQGLQFLIQYYNGEERAKGNILERFSAQQFPDLHSELNLSSLELGDSALYFCASSEGAGIVDNEQFFGPGTRLTVL.

Notes on this clonotype: A much larger clone differs by one base, so this may be a read error. The rearrangement links TRBV5-1 to TRBJ1-2; 7 nucleotides align to TRBD1. The J segment lost 10 bases and the V segment lost 4 bases, leaving 16 bases of the junction unmatched. From germline, CDR1 is SGHRS and CDR2 YFSETQ. The CDR3 has 15 amino acids. The CDR3 DNA is TGCGCCAGCAGCCCCCTACCGGCAGGGGGAGGGGACTACACCTTC. Translated: CASSPLPAGGGDYTF. The full variable domain, with the rest looked up from reference TRBV5-1 and TRBJ1-2, is KAGVTQTPRYLIKTRGQQVTLSCSPISGHRSVSWYQQTPGQGLQFLFEYFSETQRNKGNFPGRFSGRQFSNSRSEMNVSTLELGDSALYLCASSPLPAGGGDYTFGSGTRLTVV.

This clonotype has more than one count but fewer than ten. The V call is TRBV20-1, the J call TRBJ2-2; 12 bases fit TRBD2. Germline V gene sequence: CDR1 DFQATT, CDR2 SNEGSKA (reference sequence). The V gene end was trimmed by 5 bases and the J gene end by 8 bases; junction bases not matched to a gene: 9. The CDR3 length is 15 residues. CDR3 in amino acids: CSARTSGVWAGELFF. As DNA, the CDR3 is TGCAGTGCTCGGACTAGCGGGGTATGGGCGGGGGAGCTGTTTTTT.